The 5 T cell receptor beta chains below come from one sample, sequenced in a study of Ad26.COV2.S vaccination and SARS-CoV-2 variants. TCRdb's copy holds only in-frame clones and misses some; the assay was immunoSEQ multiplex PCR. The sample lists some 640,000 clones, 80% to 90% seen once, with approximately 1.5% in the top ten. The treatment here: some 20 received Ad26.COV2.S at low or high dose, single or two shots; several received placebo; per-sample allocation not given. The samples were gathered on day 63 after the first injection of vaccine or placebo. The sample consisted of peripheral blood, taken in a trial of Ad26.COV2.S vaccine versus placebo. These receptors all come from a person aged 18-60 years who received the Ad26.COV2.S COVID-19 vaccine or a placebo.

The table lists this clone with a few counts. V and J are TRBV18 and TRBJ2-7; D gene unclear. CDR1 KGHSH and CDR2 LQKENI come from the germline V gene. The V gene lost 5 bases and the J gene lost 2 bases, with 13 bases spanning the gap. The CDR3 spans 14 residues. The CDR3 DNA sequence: TGTGCCAGCTCATTCGCAGAAAAACCCTACGAGCAGTACTTC. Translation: CASSFAEKPYEQYF. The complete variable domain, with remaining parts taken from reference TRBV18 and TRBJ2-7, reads NAGVMQNPRHLVRRRGQEARLRCSPMKGHSHVYWYRQLPEEGLKFMVYLQKENIIDESGMPKERFSAEFPKEGPSILRIQQVVRGDSAAYFCASSFAEKPYEQYFGPGTRLTVT.

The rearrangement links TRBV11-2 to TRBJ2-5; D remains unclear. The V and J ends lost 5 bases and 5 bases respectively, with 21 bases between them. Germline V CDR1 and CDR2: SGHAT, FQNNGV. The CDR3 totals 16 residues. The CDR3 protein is CASSRIGRNIRETQYF. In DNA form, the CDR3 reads TGTGCCAGCAGCCGAATCGGACGAAACATTCGGGAGACCCAGTACTTC. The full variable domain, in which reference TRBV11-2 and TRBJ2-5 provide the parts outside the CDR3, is EAGVAQSPRYKIIEKRQSVAFWCNPISGHATLYWYQQILGQGPKLLIQFQNNGVVDDSQLPKDRFSAERLKGVDSTLKIQPAKLEDSAVYLCASSRIGRNIRETQYFGPGTRLLVL.

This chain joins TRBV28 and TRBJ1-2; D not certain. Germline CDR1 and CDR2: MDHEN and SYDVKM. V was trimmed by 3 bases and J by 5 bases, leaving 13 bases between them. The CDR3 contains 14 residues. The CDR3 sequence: CASSFNGEIYGYTF. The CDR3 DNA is TGTGCCAGCAGTTTCAACGGGGAGATATATGGCTACACCTTC.

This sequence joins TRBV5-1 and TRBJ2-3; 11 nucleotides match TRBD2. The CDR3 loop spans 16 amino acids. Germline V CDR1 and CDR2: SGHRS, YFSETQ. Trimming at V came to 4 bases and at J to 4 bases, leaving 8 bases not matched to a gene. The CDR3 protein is CASSPPLAGESDTQYF. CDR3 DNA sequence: TGCGCCAGCAGCCCGCCACTAGCGGGAGAATCAGATACGCAGTATTTT.

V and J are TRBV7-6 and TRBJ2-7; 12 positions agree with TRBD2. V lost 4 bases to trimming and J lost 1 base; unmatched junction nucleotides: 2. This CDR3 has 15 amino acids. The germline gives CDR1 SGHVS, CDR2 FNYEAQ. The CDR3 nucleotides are TGTGCCAGCAGCTCAGGACTAGCGGGATCCTACGAGCAGTACTTC. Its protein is CASSSGLAGSYEQYF.